This TCR beta chain was observed in a study of shared clonotypes between healthy human individuals. In the naive CD8 group, cells lacked CD45RO and were positively selected for CCR7, so terminally differentiated effector memory CD45RA+ cells were left out. The CDR3 runs to 15 residues. CDR1 and CDR2 (germline): LGHNA, YNFKEQ. The V end lost 0 bases, the J end lost 1 base, and 10 bases lay between the germline ends. When replicate PCRs were run on sorted subsets, they used about 200 ng DNA, approximately 27,000 T cell genomes. Sequencing used immunoSEQ multiplex PCR; TCRdb keeps in-frame clones, though not all of them. Altogether about 2.2 million clones are present, roughly 91% being singletons, with the ten largest covering over 1.5%.

The chain is built from TRBV4-2 and TRBJ2-7; the D gene is possibly TRBD2 (6 bases). The sample was naive CD8+ T cells from PBMCs. The TCR comes from a man between 18 and 29 years old in good health. Some clones in this sample may be carry-over from other donors' samples. The CDR3 nucleotides are TGTGCCAGCAGCCAAGATATCGGGAGTTCCTACGAGCAGTACTTC. This codes for CASSQDIGSSYEQYF.